The 20 T cell receptor beta chains below were found in one sample sequenced in a study of response to subunit inactivated influenza vaccine. TCRdb used MiXCR to reprocess the RT-PCR reads, holding one entry per CDR3 protein. The sample has 290,000 or so distinct CDR3 sequences; about 20% are singletons. The material was PBMCs from blood, obtained 21 months after vaccination. The receptors come from a man aged 50-75 years who received an inactivated influenza vaccine.

This clonotype has just a few counts. The CDR3 loop reads CASSQGGPSGETQYF. The CDR3 DNA is TGTGCCAGCAGCCAAGGCGGGCCCTCAGGAGAGACCCAGTACTTC. The rearrangement joins TRBV3-1 to TRBJ2-5, with D perhaps matching TRBD2 (5 bases). This CDR3 region has 15 residues. Germline V gene lookup returns CDR1 LGHDT and CDR2 YNNKEL (reference sequence). V lost 1 base to trimming and J lost 4 bases, with 13 bases between them.

The CDR3 bases are TGTGCCAGTAGTATTGGCGTCTATAGCAATCAGCCCCAGCATTTT. Amino acid sequence: CASSIGVYSNQPQHF. V gene TRBV19 combines with J gene TRBJ1-5; the D is unclear. With 3 bases removed from V and 0 bases from J, the gap between germline ends came to 9 bases. The CDR3 extends over 15 amino acids. CDR1 LNHDA and CDR2 SQIVND come from the germline V gene (reference sequence). The full variable domain, completed using reference TRBV19 and TRBJ1-5, is DGGITQSPKYLFRKEGQNVTLSCEQNLNHDAMYWYRQDPGQGLRLIYYSQIVNDFQKGDIAEGYSVSREKKESFPLTVTSAQKNPTAFYLCASSIGVYSNQPQHFGDGTRLSIL.

V usage is TRBV5-6 and J usage is TRBJ2-2; 9 bases are shared with TRBD1. This CDR3 is built from 15 residues. The V gene end was trimmed by 1 base and the J gene end by 3 bases; junction bases not matched to a gene: 1. Germline-derived CDR1 and CDR2 are SGHDT and YYEEEE. CDR3 nucleotides: TGTGCCAGCAGCTTGTGGGACAGGGACACCGGGGAGCTGTTTTTT. Amino acids: CASSLWDRDTGELFF.

This clonotype occurred a few times. This chain joins TRBV20-1 and TRBJ2-5; TRBD1 is a possible D gene (5 bases). The germline CDR1 and CDR2 sequences are DFQATT and SNEGSKA (reference sequence). V lost 6 bases, J lost 4 bases, and 15 bases lay in between. This CDR3 has 13 residues. CDR3 bases: TGCAGTGCAGGGGCTTGGAGAGGAGAGACCCAGTACTTC. The encoded protein is CSAGAWRGETQYF.

This clonotype has a single count. V and J are TRBV20-1 and TRBJ2-1; TRBD2 matches 9 bases. The J segment lost 4 bases and the V segment lost 6 bases, leaving 10 bases of the junction unmatched. The V gene's germline CDR1 is DFQATT and CDR2 SNEGSKA (reference sequence). This CDR3 has 15 residues. CDR3 loop: CSATYSGRNYNEQFF. The CDR3 bases are TGCAGTGCCACCTACAGCGGGAGGAATTACAATGAGCAGTTCTTC.

This chain uses TRBV12-3 or TRBV12-4 with TRBJ1-1; D may be TRBD1 (5 bases). V lost 3 bases to trimming and J lost 1 base, with 9 bases between them. The CDR3 runs to 14 residues. The CDR3, as DNA: TGTGCCAGCAGTTTTATGGGACCGAACACTGAAGCTTTCTTT. It is translated as CASSFMGPNTEAFF.

This clonotype occurred a few times. The chain has TRBV19 and TRBJ1-2; no clear D gene. CDR1 and CDR2 from the germline V gene are LNHDA and SQIVND (reference sequence). V shed 3 bases and J shed 0 bases, with 8 bases lying between them. The CDR3 consists of 14 residues. DNA of the CDR3: TGTGCCAGTAGTATTGCAGCGTCTAACTATGGCTACACCTTC. It yields the protein CASSIAASNYGYTF.

This clonotype was counted many times. This chain connects TRBV20-1 to TRBJ1-5; D is unresolved. The CDR3 contains 13 residues. V was clipped by 4 bases and J by 2 bases, with 9 bases between them. The germline V gene encodes CDR1 DFQATT and CDR2 SNEGSKA (reference sequence). Here the CDR3 reads CSATRLRNQPQHF. Here the CDR3 DNA reads TGCAGTGCTACACGTCTACGCAATCAGCCCCAGCATTTT.

This clonotype was observed a handful of times. The chain links TRBV10-3 to TRBJ1-3; D unclear. The CDR3 has 15 residues. Germline CDR1 reads ENHRY; CDR2 reads SYGVKD. V gave up 2 bases and J gave up 0 bases, with 8 bases separating them. In nucleotides, the CDR3 is TGTGCCATCAGTGAGGTGGCCAGCTCTGGAAACACCATATATTTT. Translating gives CAISEVASSGNTIYF.

This clonotype was detected many times. V usage is TRBV24-1 and J usage is TRBJ1-2; possible D gene TRBD1, 5 bases. The germline CDR1 and CDR2 sequences are KGHDR and SFDVKD. There are 13 residues in the CDR3. Between the trimmed V and J ends, which lost 5 bases and 6 bases, there was a span of 12 bases. The CDR3 sequence is CATSVAGNDGYTF. The CDR3 DNA reads as TGTGCCACCAGTGTCGCAGGGAACGATGGCTACACCTTC.

The chain couples TRBV5-5 to TRBJ1-5, with a possible D match to TRBD1 (5 bases). Trimming removed 4 bases at V and 4 bases at J, with 15 bases between. CDR3 length: 15 residues. Germline V gene lookup returns CDR1 SGHKS and CDR2 YYEKEE (reference sequence). The CDR3 coding sequence is TGTGCCAGCAGCCCTGGGTGGGGGTTAAATCAGCCCCAGCATTTT. This sequence encodes CASSPGWGLNQPQHF.

The rearrangement joins TRBV29-1 to TRBJ1-1, with a tentative D call TRBD1 (5 bases). The CDR3 sequence is 15 residues long. V was cut by 0 bases and J by 1 base, with 12 bases left in between. Germline-derived CDR1 and CDR2 are SQVTM and ANQGSEA. The DNA of the CDR3 is TGCAGCGTTGAAGAGGGGGGGACGGCGAACACTGAAGCTTTCTTT. Protein: CSVEEGGTANTEAFF.

The chain uses TRBV15 and TRBJ2-3, with 8 bases lining up with TRBD2. This CDR3 has 16 residues. CDR1 LNHNV and CDR2 YYDKDF come from the germline V gene (reference sequence). With 1 base clipped from V and 2 bases from J, the junction kept 5 bases outside the gene matches. CDR3 region: CATSRVGGGPTDTQYF. CDR3 nucleotide sequence: TGTGCCACCAGCAGAGTTGGCGGGGGGCCCACAGATACGCAGTATTTT.

This clonotype appeared a few times. V and J are TRBV14 and TRBJ2-1; 9 nucleotides line up with TRBD1. Trimming removed 4 bases from V and 3 bases from J; junction bases left unmatched: 7. The CDR3 is made up of 16 amino acids. Looked up from germline, CDR1 is SGHDN and CDR2 is FVKESK. The CDR3 protein is CASSLSGTGLYNEQFF. The CDR3 nucleotides read TGTGCCAGCAGCCTCTCTGGGACAGGGCTCTACAATGAGCAGTTCTTC.

This clonotype was detected only a few times. The V and J genes are TRBV11-2 and TRBJ2-7; 9 nucleotides match TRBD1. Germline assignment: CDR1 SGHAT and CDR2 FQNNGV. There are 15 residues in the CDR3. The V and J ends lost 5 bases and 2 bases, in that order; junction bases with no gene match: 7. The CDR3 loop reads CASSRRGQGTYEQYF. The DNA of the CDR3 is TGTGCCAGCAGCCGGCGTGGACAGGGGACCTACGAGCAGTACTTC.

The J gene is TRBJ2-1, the V gene TRBV24-1; 7 bases map to TRBD2. Germline CDR1 and CDR2: KGHDR and SFDVKD. With V trimmed by 4 bases and J by 7 bases, 9 bases remained unmatched. The CDR3 length is 15 residues. As DNA, the CDR3 is TGTGCCACCAGTGACACCTGGGACGGGAGGAATGAGCAGTTCTTC. Translation: CATSDTWDGRNEQFF.

This clonotype was seen a few times. This rearrangement joins TRBV6-5 to TRBJ1-3; TRBD1 might be the D (5 bases). The CDR3 is made up of 16 amino acids. Germline V lookup: CDR1 MNHEY, CDR2 SVGAGI. V gave up 0 bases and J gave up 0 bases, with 9 bases separating them. The CDR3 coding sequence is TGTGCCAGCAGTTACTCATCAGGGAGCTCTGGAAACACCATATATTTT. Residues: CASSYSSGSSGNTIYF.

The chain uses TRBV2 and TRBJ1-1, with 8 bases matching TRBD1. The CDR3 contains 13 residues. V shed 7 bases, J shed 3 bases, and the junction held 4 bases outside the gene matches. Germline V lookup: CDR1 SNHLY, CDR2 FYNNEI. CDR3 nucleotides: TGTGCCAGCATTCTGGGACAGGACACTGAAGCTTTCTTT. Translating gives CASILGQDTEAFF.

This chain joins TRBV7-2 and TRBJ2-2; D not certain. Germline CDR1 and CDR2: SGHTA and FQGNSA. The CDR3 consists of 11 residues. V was pared by 4 bases and J by 6 bases, with 3 bases between. The CDR3 DNA sequence: TGTGCCAGCAGCTATCCCGGGGAGCTGTTTTTT. It specifies CASSYPGELFF.

The chain couples TRBV9 to TRBJ1-2; D unresolved. CDR1 and CDR2 from the germline V gene are SGDLS and YYNGEE. Trimming shortened V by 0 bases and J by 3 bases, and 12 bases separated the two germline ends. This CDR3 spans 15 amino acids. DNA for the CDR3: TGTGCCAGCAGCGTAGGCTTCTCGGTCGACTATGGCTACACCTTC. It encodes CASSVGFSVDYGYTF.